The 17 T cell receptor beta chains below were found in one sample sequenced in a study of T-cell reconstitution after alpha-beta-depleted transplantation in children. It was with unique molecular identifiers that the TCRbeta library was prepared. TCRdb recomputed calls from the PCR reads with MiXCR, one row per CDR3 protein. The data hold fewer than 550,000 distinct CDR3 sequences, with about 10% observed a single time. The material was PBMCs, obtained before TCRalphabeta/CD19-depleted stem cell transplant. Source of these receptors: a child younger than 10 with inherited bone marrow failure, due to receive a stem cell transplant.

This clonotype was detected ten times or more. A junction boundary mismatches the germline segment, possibly from a read error. J is TRBJ1-2 and V is TRBV10-3, with 8 bases matching TRBD1. This CDR3 is built from 12 residues. Germline CDR1 ENHRY, CDR2 SYGVKD. CDR3 in DNA: TGTGCCATCAGGGGACAGGCCTATGGCTACACCTTT. As protein: CAIRGQAYGYTF.

The chain joins TRBV28 to TRBJ1-2; 11 nucleotides match TRBD1. Looked up from germline, CDR1 is MDHEN and CDR2 is SYDVKM. The CDR3 loop spans 16 amino acids. Losses at the gene ends were 8 bases for V and 4 bases for J; bases not matched to a gene: 12. The CDR3 spells CASSLPGTGGVYGYTF. The CDR3 DNA reads TGTGCCAGCTCCTTACCAGGGACAGGGGGAGTCTATGGCTACACCTTC.

The CDR3 protein is CASSQLFTGRATDTQYF. DNA of the CDR3: TGCGCCAGCAGCCAGCTCTTTACCGGGAGGGCCACGGATACGCAGTATTTT. The chain employs TRBV4-1 and TRBJ2-3, with 8 bases aligning to TRBD2. Per the germline V gene, CDR1 is MGHRA and CDR2 is YSYEKL. The CDR3 runs 17 residues. The V gene end was trimmed by 3 bases and the J gene end by 6 bases; junction bases not matched to a gene: 14.

This clonotype was seen at least ten times. The chain couples TRBV12-3 or TRBV12-4 to TRBJ2-1; D possibly matches TRBD1 or TRBD2 (5 bases each). Trimming pared 11 bases from V and 0 bases from J, leaving 17 bases between. The CDR3 spans 15 residues. The CDR3 loop reads CAAGGASSSYNEQFF. The CDR3 DNA is TGTGCCGCGGGTGGGGCGTCCAGCTCCTACAATGAGCAGTTCTTC.

This clonotype has at least ten counts. The chain has TRBV29-1 and TRBJ1-1; TRBD1 is a possible D gene (5 bases). The CDR3 totals 14 residues. V lost 5 bases, J lost 4 bases, and 17 bases lay in between. Looked up from germline, CDR1 is SQVTM and CDR2 is ANQGSEA. The CDR3 DNA follows: TGCAGCGTTCTTTCGGGGGAATTATCCACTGAAGCTTTCTTT. It translates to CSVLSGELSTEAFF.

Concerning this clonotype: Possible read error: a much larger clone is one base away. This chain uses TRBV7-2 with TRBJ2-7, with D hard to call. Germline CDR1 reads SGHTA; CDR2 reads FQGNSA. The CDR3 covers 13 residues. The CDR3 DNA follows: TGTGCCAGCATCTTAGCCCTCCCCCACGAGCAGTACTTC. Protein: CASILALPHEQYF.

This clonotype was seen at least ten times. The V call is TRBV28, the J call TRBJ2-3; 9 bases align to TRBD1. J lost 4 bases, V lost 4 bases, and 3 bases had no gene match. This CDR3 is built from 14 residues. The V gene's germline CDR1 is MDHEN and CDR2 SYDVKM. CDR3 sequence (DNA): TGTGCCAGCAGTTACCGGGACAGGGCAGATACGCAGTATTTT. Encoded protein: CASSYRDRADTQYF.

In its sample, this clonotype was seen many times. CDR3 sequence: CASSLGWGDEQFF. CDR3 sequence (DNA): TGTGCCAGCAGTTTAGGATGGGGGGATGAGCAGTTCTTC. The chain employs TRBV12-3 or TRBV12-4 and TRBJ2-1, with D maybe TRBD2 (6 bases). The V gene lost 1 base and the J gene lost 8 bases, with 9 bases spanning the gap. There are 13 residues in the CDR3.

This clonotype was observed many times. The gene calls are TRBV20-1 and TRBJ2-3; 7 nucleotides line up with TRBD2. Germline CDR1 reads DFQATT; CDR2 reads SNEGSKA (reference sequence). V shed 7 bases and J 0 bases; nucleotides not matched to a gene: 4. This CDR3 is 13 amino acids long. Written as DNA, the CDR3 is TGCAGTGGGGCGGGAGAGAGCACAGATACGCAGTATTTT. This translates into CSGAGESTDTQYF.

The chain uses TRBV27 and TRBJ2-3, with no clear D. Per germline, CDR1 MNHEY and CDR2 SMNVEV (reference sequence). The CDR3 sequence is 17 residues long. Trimming cost V 6 bases and J 3 bases, with 22 bases left between them. Here the CDR3 reads CASSLNPTLAWTDTQYF. For the CDR3, the DNA is TGTGCCAGCAGCCTTAACCCTACGTTAGCTTGGACAGATACGCAGTATTTT.

This sequence joins TRBV19 and TRBJ1-2, with D maybe TRBD1 (6 bases). The germline V gene has CDR1 LNHDA and CDR2 SQIVND (reference sequence). The CDR3 contains 17 residues. The ends were cut back, 7 bases at V and 7 bases at J, with 28 bases in the middle. The CDR3 DNA reads as TGTGCCAGTATTAATAGGGACAAGGGAGTAATTGCGGCTGGCTACACCTTC. Encoded protein: CASINRDKGVIAAGYTF.

Many counts were recorded for this clonotype. The rearrangement links TRBV5-4 to TRBJ2-3; D may be TRBD2 (7 bases). Trimming stripped 4 bases from V and 0 bases from J, with 15 bases between. The germline V gene encodes CDR1 SGHNT and CDR2 YYREEE (reference sequence). The CDR3 runs 16 residues. CDR3 protein: CASSQEGGYSTDTQYF. The CDR3, as DNA: TGTGCCAGCAGCCAGGAGGGGGGGTATAGCACAGATACGCAGTATTTT. The whole variable domain, filled in from reference TRBV5-4 and TRBJ2-3, reads ETGVTQSPTHLIKTRGQQVTLRCSSQSGHNTVSWYQQALGQGPQFIFQYYREEENGRGNFPPRFSGLQFPNYSSELNVNALELDDSALYLCASSQEGGYSTDTQYFGPGTRLTVL.

This clonotype showed up many times. This chain links TRBV5-1 with TRBJ2-3, with a weak D call TRBD1 (7 bases). The CDR3 runs 13 residues. The germline gives CDR1 SGHRS, CDR2 YFSETQ. The V end was cut by 0 bases, the J end by 11 bases, with 13 bases between. The CDR3 loop reads CASSLDRGLGQYF. CDR3 in DNA: TGCGCCAGCAGCTTGGACAGGGGACTGGGGCAGTATTTT.

This clonotype was seen ten or more times. The rearrangement joins TRBV29-1 to TRBJ2-3; 10 bases map to TRBD1. Germline V gene lookup returns CDR1 SQVTM and CDR2 ANQGSEA. CDR3 length equals 13 residues. V was clipped by 7 bases and J by 1 base; unmatched bases: 2. For the CDR3, the DNA is TGCAGCGCTGGGACAGGGGGCACAGATACGCAGTATTTT. Amino acids: CSAGTGGTDTQYF.

This clonotype has ten or more counts. The rearrangement joins TRBV20-1 to TRBJ2-7; no firm D call. CDR1 is DFQATT, CDR2 SNEGSKA, per germline (reference sequence). Trimming cost V 3 bases and J 2 bases, with 14 bases left between them. The CDR3 has 14 amino acids. This CDR3 is CSASVDPVTYEQYF. CDR3 coding DNA: TGCAGTGCTAGTGTCGACCCGGTGACCTACGAGCAGTACTTC.

This clonotype was counted only a few times. The chain has TRBV5-5 and TRBJ1-5; 7 bases align to TRBD1. The CDR3 totals 15 residues. J lost 7 bases, V lost 1 base, and 8 bases had no gene match. Germline V CDR1 and CDR2: SGHKS, YYEKEE (reference sequence). CDR3 amino acids: CASSLYGGGEQPQHF. The DNA of the CDR3 is TGTGCCAGCAGCTTGTATGGAGGGGGCGAACAGCCCCAGCATTTT.

This clonotype was counted at least ten times. V usage is TRBV7-9 and J usage is TRBJ2-3; 10 bases are a match to TRBD1. V trimming: 2 bases; J trimming: 5 bases; junction bases outside the gene matches: 7. Germline CDR1 SEHNR, CDR2 FQNEAQ (reference sequence). This CDR3 comprises 16 residues. The chain's CDR3 is CASSLYGTGVGDTQYF. In DNA form, the CDR3 reads TGTGCCAGCAGCTTATACGGGACAGGGGTCGGAGATACGCAGTATTTT.